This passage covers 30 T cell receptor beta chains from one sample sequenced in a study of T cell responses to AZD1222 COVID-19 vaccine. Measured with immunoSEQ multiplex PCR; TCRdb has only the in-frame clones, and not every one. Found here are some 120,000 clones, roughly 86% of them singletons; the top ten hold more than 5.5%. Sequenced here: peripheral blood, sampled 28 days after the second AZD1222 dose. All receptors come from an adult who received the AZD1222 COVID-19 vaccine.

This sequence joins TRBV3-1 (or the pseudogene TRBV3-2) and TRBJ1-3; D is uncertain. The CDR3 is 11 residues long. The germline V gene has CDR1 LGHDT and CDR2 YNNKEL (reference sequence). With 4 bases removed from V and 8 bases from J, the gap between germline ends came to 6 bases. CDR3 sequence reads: CASSRGDTIYF. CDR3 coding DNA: TGTGCCAGCAGCCGCGGGGACACCATATATTTT.

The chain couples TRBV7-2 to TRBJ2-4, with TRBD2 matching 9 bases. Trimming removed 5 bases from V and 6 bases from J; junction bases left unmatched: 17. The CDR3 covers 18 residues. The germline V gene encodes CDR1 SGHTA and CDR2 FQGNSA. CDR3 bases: TGTGCCAGCAGCCCCGCAAGTCGTAGCGGGGGAAGTGGAAACATTCAGTACTTC. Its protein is CASSPASRSGGSGNIQYF.

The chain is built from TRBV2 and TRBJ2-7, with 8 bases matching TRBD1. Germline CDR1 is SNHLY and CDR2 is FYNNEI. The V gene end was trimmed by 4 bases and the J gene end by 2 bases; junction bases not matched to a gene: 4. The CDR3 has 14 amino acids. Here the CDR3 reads CASSAGTGPYEQYF. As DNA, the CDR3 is TGTGCCAGCAGTGCTGGGACAGGCCCCTACGAGCAGTACTTC. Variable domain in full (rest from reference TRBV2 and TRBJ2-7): EPEVTQTPSHQVTQMGQEVILRCVPISNHLYFYWYRQILGQKVEFLVSFYNNEISEKSEIFDDQFSVERPDGSNFTLKIRSTKLEDSAMYFCASSAGTGPYEQYFGPGTRLTVT.

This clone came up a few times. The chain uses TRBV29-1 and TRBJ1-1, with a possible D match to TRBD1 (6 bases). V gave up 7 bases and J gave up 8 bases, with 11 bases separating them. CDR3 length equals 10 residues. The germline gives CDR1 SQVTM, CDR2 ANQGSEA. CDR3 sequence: CSGLDREAFF. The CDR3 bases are TGCAGCGGCCTTGACAGGGAAGCTTTCTTT.

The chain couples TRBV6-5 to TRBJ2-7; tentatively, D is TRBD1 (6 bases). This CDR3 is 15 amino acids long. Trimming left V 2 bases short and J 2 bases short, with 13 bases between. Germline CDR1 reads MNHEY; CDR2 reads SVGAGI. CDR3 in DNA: TGTGCCAGCAGTTACCCCCCCAGGGGAACCTACGAGCAGTACTTC. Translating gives CASSYPPRGTYEQYF.

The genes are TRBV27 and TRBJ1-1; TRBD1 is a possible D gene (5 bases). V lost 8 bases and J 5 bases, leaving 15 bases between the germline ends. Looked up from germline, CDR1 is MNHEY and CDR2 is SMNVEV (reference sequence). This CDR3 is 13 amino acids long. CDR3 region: CASSLSGGTEAFF. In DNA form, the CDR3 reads TGTGCCAGCTCCCTCTCGGGGGGTACTGAAGCTTTCTTT.

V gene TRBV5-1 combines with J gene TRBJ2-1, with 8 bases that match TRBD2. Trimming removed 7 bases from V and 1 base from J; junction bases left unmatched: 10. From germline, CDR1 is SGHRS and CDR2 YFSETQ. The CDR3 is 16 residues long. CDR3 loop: CASGQLAAISYNEQFF. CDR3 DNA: TGCGCCAGCGGACAACTAGCGGCGATTTCCTACAATGAGCAGTTCTTC.

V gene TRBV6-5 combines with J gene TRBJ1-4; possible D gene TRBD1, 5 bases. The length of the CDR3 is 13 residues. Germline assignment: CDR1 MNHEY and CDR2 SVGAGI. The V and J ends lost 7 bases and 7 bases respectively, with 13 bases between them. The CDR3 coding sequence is TGTGCCAGCACTCAGGGTGGAGGTGAAAAACTGTTTTTT. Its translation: CASTQGGGEKLFF.

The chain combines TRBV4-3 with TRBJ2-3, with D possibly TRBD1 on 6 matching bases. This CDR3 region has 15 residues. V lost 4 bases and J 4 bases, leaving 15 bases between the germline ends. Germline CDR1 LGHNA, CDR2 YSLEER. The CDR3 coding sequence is TGCGCCAGCAGCCGGGACACGACCTGGGCAGATACGCAGTATTTT. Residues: CASSRDTTWADTQYF.

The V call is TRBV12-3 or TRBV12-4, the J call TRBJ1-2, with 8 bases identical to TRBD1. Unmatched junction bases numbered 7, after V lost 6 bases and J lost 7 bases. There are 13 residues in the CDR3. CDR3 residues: CASSLGGQAGYTF. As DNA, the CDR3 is TGTGCCAGCAGCCTGGGGGGACAGGCTGGCTACACCTTC.

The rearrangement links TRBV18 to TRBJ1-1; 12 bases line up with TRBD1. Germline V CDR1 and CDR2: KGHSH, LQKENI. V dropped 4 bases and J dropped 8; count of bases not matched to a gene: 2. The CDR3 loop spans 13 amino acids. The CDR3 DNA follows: TGTGCCAGCTCACAGGGACAGGGGGCGGAAGCTTTCTTT. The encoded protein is CASSQGQGAEAFF.

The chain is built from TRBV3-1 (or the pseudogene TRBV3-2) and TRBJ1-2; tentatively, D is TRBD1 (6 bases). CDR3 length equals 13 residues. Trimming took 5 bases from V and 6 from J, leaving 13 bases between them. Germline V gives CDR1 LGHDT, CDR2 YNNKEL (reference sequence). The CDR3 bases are TGTGCCAGCAGCAGCAGGGGAGACGATGGCTACACCTTC. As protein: CASSSRGDDGYTF.

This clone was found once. The CDR3 DNA is TGTGCCAGCAGTTCCCGGACAGGGGAAGGCTACACCTTC. Translation: CASSSRTGEGYTF. The gene calls are TRBV12-3 or TRBV12-4 and TRBJ1-2, with 9 bases fitting TRBD1. This CDR3 has 13 residues. J lost 8 bases, V lost 4 bases, and 5 bases had no gene match.

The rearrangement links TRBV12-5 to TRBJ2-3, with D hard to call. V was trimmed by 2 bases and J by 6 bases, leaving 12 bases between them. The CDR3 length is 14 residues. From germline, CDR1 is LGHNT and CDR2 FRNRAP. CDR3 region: CASGLFPSLDTQYF. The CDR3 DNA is TGTGCTAGTGGTTTGTTCCCATCGTTGGATACGCAGTATTTT.

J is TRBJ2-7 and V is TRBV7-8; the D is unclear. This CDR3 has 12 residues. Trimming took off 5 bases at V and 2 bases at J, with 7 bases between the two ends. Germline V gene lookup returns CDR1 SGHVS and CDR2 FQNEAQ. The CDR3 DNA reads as TGTGCCAGCAGCCTTGACACCTACGAGCAGTACTTC. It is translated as CASSLDTYEQYF.

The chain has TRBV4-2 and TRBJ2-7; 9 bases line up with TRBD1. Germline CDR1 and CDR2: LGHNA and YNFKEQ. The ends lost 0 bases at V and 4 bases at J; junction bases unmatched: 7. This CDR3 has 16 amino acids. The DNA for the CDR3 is TGTGCCAGCAGCCAAGAACTCCGGGACAGGGCGTACGAGCAGTACTTC. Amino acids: CASSQELRDRAYEQYF.

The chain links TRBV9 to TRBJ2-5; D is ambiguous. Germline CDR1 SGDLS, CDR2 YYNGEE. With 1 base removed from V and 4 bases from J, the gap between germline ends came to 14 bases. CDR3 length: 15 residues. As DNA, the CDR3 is TGTGCCAGCAGCGTAAGTGGCTACCCCCCAGAGACCCAGTACTTC. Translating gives CASSVSGYPPETQYF.

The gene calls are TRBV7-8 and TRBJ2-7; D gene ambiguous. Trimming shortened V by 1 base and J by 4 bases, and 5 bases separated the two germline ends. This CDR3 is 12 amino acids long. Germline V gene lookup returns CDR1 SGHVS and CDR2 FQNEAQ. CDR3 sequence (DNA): TGTGCCAGCAGCTTAGGAAGGTACGAGCAGTACTTC. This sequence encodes CASSLGRYEQYF. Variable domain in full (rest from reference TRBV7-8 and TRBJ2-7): GAGVSQSPRYKVAKRGQDVALRCDPISGHVSLFWYQQALGQGPEFLTYFQNEAQLDKSGLPSDRFFAERPEGSVSTLKIQRTQQEDSAVYLCASSLGRYEQYFGPGTRLTVT.

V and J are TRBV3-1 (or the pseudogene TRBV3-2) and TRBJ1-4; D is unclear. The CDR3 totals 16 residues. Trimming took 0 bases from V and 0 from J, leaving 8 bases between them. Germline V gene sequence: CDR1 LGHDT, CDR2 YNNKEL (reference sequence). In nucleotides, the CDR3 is TGTGCCAGCAGCCAAGAGCCGCGTGCAACTAATGAAAAACTGTTTTTT. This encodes CASSQEPRATNEKLFF.

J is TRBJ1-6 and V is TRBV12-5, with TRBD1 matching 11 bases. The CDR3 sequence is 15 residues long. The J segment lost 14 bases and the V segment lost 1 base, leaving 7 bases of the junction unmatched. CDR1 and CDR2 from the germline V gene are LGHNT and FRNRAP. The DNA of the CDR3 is TGTGCTAGTGGTTTGGGGACAGGGGGCCGGGAGGCCCTCCACTTT. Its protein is CASGLGTGGREALHF. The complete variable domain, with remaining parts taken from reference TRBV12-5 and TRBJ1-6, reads DARVTQTPRHKVTEMGQEVTMRCQPILGHNTVFWYRQTMMQGLELLAYFRNRAPLDDSGMPKDRFSAEMPDATLATLKIQPSEPRDSAVYFCASGLGTGGREALHFGNGTRLTVT.

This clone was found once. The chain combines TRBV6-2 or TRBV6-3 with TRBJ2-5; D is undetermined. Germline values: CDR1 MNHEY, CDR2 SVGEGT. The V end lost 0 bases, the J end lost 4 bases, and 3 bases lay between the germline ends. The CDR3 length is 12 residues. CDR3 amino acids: CASSYSGETQYF. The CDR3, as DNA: TGTGCCAGCAGTTACTCGGGAGAGACCCAGTACTTC.

CDR3 DNA: TGTGCCAGCAGTTTCCTAGCGGGGTACTACAATGAGCAGTTCTTC. Translating gives CASSFLAGYYNEQFF. The rearrangement uses TRBV6-6 and TRBJ2-1, with 9 nucleotides matching TRBD2. The CDR3 consists of 15 residues. V lost 4 bases, J lost 3 bases, and 4 bases stayed unmatched. Germline values: CDR1 MNHNY, CDR2 SVGAGI (reference sequence).

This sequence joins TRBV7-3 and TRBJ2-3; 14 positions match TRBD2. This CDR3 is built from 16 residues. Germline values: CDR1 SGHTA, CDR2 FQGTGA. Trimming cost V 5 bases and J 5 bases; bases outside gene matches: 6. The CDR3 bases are TGTGCCAGCAGCCTGACTAGCGGGGGGGCAGTAGATACGCAGTATTTT. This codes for CASSLTSGGAVDTQYF.

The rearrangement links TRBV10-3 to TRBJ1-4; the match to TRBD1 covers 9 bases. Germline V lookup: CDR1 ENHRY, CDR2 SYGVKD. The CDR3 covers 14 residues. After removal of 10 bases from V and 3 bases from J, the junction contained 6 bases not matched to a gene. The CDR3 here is CATKQGAANEKLFF. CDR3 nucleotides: TGTGCCACTAAACAGGGGGCGGCTAATGAAAAACTGTTTTTT.

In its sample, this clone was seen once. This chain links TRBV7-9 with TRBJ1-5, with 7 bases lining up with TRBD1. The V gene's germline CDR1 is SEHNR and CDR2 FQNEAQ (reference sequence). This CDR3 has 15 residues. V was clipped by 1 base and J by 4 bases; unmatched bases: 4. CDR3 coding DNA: TGTGCCAGCAGCTTAGGCGACAGGGCGAATCAGCCCCAGCATTTT. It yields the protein CASSLGDRANQPQHF.

Written as DNA, the CDR3 is TGTGCCAGCAGCTTGGGTCAGACCAATCAGCCCCAGCATTTT. Its protein product is CASSLGQTNQPQHF. The V and J genes are TRBV5-6 and TRBJ1-5; no clear D gene. V dropped 0 bases and J dropped 3 bases, with 7 bases sitting between them. This CDR3 region has 14 residues. Germline CDR1 is SGHDT and CDR2 is YYEEEE.

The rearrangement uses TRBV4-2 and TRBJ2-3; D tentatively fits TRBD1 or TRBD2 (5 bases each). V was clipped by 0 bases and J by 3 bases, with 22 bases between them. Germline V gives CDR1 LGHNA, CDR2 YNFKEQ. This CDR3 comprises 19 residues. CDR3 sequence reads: CASSQELTITGGETDTQYF. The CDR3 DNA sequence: TGTGCCAGCAGCCAAGAGCTGACGATAACTGGGGGAGAGACAGATACGCAGTATTTT.

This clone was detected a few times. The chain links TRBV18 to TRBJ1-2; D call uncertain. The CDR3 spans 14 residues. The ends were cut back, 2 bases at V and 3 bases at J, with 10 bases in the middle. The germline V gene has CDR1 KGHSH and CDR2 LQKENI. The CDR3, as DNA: TGTGCCAGCTCACCAGGACTTGTATACTATGGCTACACCTTC. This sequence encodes CASSPGLVYYGYTF.

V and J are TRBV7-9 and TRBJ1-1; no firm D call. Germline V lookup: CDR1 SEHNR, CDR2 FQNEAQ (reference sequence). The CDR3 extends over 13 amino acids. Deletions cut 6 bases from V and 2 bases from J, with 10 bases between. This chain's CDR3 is CASSPTANTEAFF. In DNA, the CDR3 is TGTGCCAGCAGTCCTACAGCAAACACTGAAGCTTTCTTT. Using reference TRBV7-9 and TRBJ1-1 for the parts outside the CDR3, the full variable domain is DTGVSQNPRHKITKRGQNVTFRCDPISEHNRLYWYRQTLGQGPEFLTYFQNEAQLEKSRLLSDRFSAERPKGSFSTLEIQRTEQGDSAMYLCASSPTANTEAFFGQGTRLTVV.

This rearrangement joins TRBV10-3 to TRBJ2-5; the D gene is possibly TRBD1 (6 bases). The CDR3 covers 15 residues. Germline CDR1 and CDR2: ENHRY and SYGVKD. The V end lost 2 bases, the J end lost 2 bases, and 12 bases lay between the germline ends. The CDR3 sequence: CAISEETGQQETQYF. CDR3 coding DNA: TGTGCCATCAGTGAGGAGACAGGTCAACAAGAGACCCAGTACTTC.